At least ten counts were recorded for the clone carrying this T cell receptor beta chain. As yet, its antigen is unknown. The CDR3 spans 15 residues. The germline V and J ends were trimmed by 7 bases and 3 bases, with 19 bases remaining between them. TCRdb reanalysed the reads using MiXCR and keeps one entry per CDR3 protein. This table has hundreds of thousands of distinct CDR3 sequences, about 24% appearing once. The source of the sample is a study of T cell repertoires in cytomegalovirus infection. Findings and caveats of the study: HLA-C-restricted, CMV-specific TCR beta clonotypes were dominant ex vivo.

The origin of this receptor is a human donor in good health (CMV status not recorded). Some clones in this sample may be carry-over from other donors' samples. The chain carries TRBV12-3 or TRBV12-4 and TRBJ2-7; the D gene is possibly TRBD2 (6 bases). The sequenced material came from CD8+ T cells from PBMCs. CDR3 nucleotide sequence: TGTGCCAGCACCTTAGAGGAGGGAGGAATCTACGAGCAGTACTTC. Its protein product is CASTLEEGGIYEQYF.